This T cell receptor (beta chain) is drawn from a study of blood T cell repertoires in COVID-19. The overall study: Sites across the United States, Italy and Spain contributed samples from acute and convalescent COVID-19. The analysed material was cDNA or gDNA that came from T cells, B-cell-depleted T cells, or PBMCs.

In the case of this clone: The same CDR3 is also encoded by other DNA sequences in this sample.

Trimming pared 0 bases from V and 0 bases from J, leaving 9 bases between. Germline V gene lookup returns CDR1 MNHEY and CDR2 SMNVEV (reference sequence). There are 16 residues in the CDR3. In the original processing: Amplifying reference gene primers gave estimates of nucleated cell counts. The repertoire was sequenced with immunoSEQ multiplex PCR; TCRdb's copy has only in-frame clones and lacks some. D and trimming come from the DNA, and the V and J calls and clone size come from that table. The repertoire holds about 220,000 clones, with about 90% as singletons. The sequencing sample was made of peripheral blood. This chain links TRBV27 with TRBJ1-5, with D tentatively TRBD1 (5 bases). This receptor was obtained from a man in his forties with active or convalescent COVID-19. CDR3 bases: TGTGCCAGCAGTTTATCGGGGCAGTATAGCAATCAGCCCCAGCATTTT. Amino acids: CASSLSGQYSNQPQHF.